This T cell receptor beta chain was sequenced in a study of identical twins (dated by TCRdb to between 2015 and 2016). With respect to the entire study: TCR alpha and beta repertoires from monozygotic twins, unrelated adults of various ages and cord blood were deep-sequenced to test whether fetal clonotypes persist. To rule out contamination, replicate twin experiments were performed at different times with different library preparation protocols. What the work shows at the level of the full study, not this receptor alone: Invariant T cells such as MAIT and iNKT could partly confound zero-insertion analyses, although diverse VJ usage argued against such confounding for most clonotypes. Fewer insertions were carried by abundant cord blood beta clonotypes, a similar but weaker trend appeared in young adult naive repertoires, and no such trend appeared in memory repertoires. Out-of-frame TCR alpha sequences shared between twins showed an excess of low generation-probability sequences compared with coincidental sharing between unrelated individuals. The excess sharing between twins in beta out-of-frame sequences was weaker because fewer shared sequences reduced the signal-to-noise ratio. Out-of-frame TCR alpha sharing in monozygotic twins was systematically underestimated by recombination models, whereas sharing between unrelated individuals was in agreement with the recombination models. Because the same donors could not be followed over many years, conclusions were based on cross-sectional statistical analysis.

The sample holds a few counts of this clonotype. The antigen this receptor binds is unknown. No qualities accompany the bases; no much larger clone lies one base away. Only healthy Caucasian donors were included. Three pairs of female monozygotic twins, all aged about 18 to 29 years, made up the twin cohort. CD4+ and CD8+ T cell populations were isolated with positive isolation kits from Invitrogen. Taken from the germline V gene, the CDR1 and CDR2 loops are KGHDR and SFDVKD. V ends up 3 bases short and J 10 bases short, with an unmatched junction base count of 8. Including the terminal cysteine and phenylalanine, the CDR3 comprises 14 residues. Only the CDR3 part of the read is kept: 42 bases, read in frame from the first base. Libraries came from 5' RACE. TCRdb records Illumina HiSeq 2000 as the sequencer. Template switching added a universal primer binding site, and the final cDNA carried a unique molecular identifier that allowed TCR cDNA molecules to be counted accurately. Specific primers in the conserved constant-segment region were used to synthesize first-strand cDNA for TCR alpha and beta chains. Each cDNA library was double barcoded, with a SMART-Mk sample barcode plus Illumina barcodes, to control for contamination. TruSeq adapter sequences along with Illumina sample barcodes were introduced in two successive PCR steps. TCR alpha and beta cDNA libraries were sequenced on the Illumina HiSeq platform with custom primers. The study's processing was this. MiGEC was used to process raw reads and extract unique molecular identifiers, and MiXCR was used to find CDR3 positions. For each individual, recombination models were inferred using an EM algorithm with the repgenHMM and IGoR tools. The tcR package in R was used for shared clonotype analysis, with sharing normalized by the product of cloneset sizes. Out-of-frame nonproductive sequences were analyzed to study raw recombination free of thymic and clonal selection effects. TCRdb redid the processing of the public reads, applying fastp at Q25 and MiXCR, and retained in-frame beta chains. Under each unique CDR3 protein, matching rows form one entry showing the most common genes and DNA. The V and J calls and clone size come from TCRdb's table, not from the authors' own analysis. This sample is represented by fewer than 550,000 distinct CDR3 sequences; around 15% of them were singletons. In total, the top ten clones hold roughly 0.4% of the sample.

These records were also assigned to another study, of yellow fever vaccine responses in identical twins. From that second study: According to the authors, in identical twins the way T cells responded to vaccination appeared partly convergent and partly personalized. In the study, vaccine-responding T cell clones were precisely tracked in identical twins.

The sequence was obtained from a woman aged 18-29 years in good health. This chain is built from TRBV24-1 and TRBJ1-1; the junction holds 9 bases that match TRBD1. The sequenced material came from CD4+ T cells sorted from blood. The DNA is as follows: TGTGCCACCAGTGATCCGGGACAGGGTGTCGGAGCTTTCTTT. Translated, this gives CATSDPGQGVGAFF.